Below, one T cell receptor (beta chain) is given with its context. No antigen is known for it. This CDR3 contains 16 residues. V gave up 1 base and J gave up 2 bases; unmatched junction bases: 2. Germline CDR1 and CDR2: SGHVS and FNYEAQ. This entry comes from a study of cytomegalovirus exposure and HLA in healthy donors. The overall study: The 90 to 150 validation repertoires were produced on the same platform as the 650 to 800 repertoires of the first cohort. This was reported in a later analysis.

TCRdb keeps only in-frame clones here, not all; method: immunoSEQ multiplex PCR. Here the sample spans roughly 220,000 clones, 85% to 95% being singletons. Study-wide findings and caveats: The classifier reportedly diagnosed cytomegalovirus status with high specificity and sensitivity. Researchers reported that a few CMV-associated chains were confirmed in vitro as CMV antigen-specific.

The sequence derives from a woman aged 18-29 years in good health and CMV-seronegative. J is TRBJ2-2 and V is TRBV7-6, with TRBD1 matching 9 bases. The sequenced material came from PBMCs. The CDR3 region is CASSLVGQGNTGELFF. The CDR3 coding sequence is TGTGCCAGCAGCTTAGTGGGACAGGGTAACACCGGGGAGCTGTTTTTT.